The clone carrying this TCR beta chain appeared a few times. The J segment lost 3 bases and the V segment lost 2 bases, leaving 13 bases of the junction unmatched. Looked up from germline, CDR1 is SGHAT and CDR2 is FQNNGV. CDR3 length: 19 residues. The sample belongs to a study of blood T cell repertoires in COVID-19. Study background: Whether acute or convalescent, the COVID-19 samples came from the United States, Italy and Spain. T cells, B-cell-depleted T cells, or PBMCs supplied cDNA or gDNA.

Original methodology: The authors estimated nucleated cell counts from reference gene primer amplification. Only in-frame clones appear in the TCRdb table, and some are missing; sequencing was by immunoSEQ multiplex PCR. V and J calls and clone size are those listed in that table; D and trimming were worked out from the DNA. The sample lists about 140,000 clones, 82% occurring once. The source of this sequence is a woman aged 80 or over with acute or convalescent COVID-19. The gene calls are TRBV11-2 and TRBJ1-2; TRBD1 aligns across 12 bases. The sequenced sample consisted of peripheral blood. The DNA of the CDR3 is TGTGCCAGCAGCTTACGGTGGGGGACAGGGGGCGACAAATACTATGGCTACACCTTC. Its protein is CASSLRWGTGGDKYYGYTF.